The clone carrying this T cell receptor beta chain was detected a few times. The antigen is not known. The authors reverse transcribed all of the isolated RNA, so sequencing captured expressed TCRB transcripts. Produced via immunoSEQ multiplex PCR; TCRdb's table is partial and in-frame only. The profile shows 250,000 or so clones, around 21% of them singletons. The entry originates in a study of beta chain features in type 1 diabetes. Broader study findings: Within each of all four CD4+ subsets, Type 1 diabetes patients had TCRB CDR3s that were moderately but significantly shorter.

In germline, CDR1 is MDHEN, CDR2 SYDVKM. The CDR3 extends over 14 amino acids. V lost 6 bases to trimming and J lost 5 bases, with 14 bases between them. This TCR was recovered from a woman aged 40 to 55 with type 1 diabetes. The sequenced sample was naive CD4+ T cells from blood. This rearrangement joins TRBV28 to TRBJ1-5; no firm D call. CDR3 sequence (DNA): TGTGCCAGCAGGGATACAGCTCCTTATCAGCCCCAGCATTTT. It is translated as CASRDTAPYQPQHF.